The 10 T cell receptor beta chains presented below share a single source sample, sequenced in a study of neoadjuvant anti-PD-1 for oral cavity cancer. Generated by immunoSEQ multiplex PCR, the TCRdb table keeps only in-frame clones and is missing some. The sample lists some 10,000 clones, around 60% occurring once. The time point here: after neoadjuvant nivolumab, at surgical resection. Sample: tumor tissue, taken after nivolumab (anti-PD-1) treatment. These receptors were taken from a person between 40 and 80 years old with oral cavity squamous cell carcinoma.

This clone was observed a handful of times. The CDR3 region is CASRGTVLNEKLFF. The CDR3 DNA follows: TGTGCCAGCAGGGGGACAGTTCTTAATGAAAAACTGTTTTTT. J is TRBJ1-4 and V is TRBV27; 7 bases align to TRBD1. This CDR3 is 14 amino acids long. V shed 6 bases and J 4 bases; nucleotides not matched to a gene: 5. Germline CDR1 MNHEY, CDR2 SMNVEV (reference sequence).

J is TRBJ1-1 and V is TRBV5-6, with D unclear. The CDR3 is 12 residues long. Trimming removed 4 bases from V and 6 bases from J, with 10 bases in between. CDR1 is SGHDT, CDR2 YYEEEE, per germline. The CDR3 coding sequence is TGTGCCAGCAGCCTGCGACCGTCTGAAGCTTTCTTT. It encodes CASSLRPSEAFF.

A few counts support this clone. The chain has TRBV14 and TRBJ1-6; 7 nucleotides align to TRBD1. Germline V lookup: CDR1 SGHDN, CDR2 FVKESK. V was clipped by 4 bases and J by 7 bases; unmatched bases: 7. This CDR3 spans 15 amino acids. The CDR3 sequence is CASSLLQGNNSPLHF. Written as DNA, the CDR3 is TGTGCCAGCAGCCTTCTACAGGGGAACAATTCACCCCTCCACTTT. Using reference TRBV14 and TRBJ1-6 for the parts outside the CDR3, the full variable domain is EAGVTQFPSHSVIEKGQTVTLRCDPISGHDNLYWYRRVMGKEIKFLLHFVKESKQDESGMPNNRFLAERTGGTYSTLKVQPAELEDSGVYFCASSLLQGNNSPLHFGNGTRLTVT.

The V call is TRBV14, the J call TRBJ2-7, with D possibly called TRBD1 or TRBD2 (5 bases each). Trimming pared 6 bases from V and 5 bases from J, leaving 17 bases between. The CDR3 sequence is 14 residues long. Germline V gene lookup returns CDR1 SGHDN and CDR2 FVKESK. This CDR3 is CASSRDLTRHEQYF. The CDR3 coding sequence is TGTGCCAGCAGTAGGGACCTAACGAGACACGAGCAGTACTTC.

The CDR3 DNA sequence: TGTGCCAGCAGTGGACAGTTTAGCACAGATACGCAGTATTTT. This encodes CASSGQFSTDTQYF. The chain couples TRBV2 to TRBJ2-3; D might be TRBD1 (5 bases). V lost 4 bases and J lost 0, with 8 bases in between. Germline CDR1 and CDR2: SNHLY and FYNNEI. CDR3 size: 14 residues.

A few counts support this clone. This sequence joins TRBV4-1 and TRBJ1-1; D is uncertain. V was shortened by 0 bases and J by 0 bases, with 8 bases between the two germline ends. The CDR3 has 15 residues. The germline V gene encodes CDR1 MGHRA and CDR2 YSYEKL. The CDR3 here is CASSQDRTVNTEAFF. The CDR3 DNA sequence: TGCGCCAGCAGCCAAGATAGGACGGTGAACACTGAAGCTTTCTTT.

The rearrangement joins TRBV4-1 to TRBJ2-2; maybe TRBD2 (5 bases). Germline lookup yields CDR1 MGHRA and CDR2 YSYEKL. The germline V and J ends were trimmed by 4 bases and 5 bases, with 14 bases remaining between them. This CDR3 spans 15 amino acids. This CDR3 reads CASSPEATGTGELFF. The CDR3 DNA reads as TGCGCCAGCAGCCCCGAGGCGACGGGGACCGGGGAGCTGTTTTTT.

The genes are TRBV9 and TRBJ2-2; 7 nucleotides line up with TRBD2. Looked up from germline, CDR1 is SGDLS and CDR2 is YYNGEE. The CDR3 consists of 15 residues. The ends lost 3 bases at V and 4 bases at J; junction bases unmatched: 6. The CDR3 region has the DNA TGTGCCAGCAGCGCCCTAGCGGCCTCCACCGGGGAGCTGTTTTTT. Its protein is CASSALAASTGELFF.

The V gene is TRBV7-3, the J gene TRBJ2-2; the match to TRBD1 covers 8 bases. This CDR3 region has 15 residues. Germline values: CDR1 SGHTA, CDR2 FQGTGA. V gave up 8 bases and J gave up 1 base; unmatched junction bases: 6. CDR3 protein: CASRPGQENTGELFF. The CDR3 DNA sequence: TGTGCCAGCCGACCGGGACAGGAGAACACCGGGGAGCTGTTTTTT.

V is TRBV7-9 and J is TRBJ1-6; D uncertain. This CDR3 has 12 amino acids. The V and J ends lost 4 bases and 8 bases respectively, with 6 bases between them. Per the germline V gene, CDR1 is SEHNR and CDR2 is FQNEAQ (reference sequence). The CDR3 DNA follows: TGTGCCAGCAGCTCTACAGATTCACCCCTCCACTTT. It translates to CASSSTDSPLHF.